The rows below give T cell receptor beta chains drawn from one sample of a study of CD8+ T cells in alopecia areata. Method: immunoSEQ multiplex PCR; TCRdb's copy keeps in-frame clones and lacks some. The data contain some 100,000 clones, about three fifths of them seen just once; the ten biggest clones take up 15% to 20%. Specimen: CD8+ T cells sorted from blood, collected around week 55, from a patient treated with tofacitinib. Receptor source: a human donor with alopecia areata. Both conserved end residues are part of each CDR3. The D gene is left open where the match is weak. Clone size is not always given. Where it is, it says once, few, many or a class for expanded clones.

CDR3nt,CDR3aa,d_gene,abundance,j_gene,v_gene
TGTGCCAGCAGCTTAGCGGCCGGGTTCCAAGAGACCCAGTACTTC,CASSLAAGFQETQYF,NA,NA,TRBJ2-5,TRBV11-2
TGTGCCAGCAGTTTCCCTCCGCAGAGCTCACCCCTCCACTTT,CASSFPPQSSPLHF,NA,NA,TRBJ1-6,TRBV28
TGTGCCAGCAGCCTCGGGACAGCCGGGAACGAGCAGTACTTC,CASSLGTAGNEQYF,TRBD1,NA,TRBJ2-7,TRBV11-2
TGTGCCGGGGACAGTCAAGAGACCCAGTACTTC,CAGDSQETQYF,TRBD1,NA,TRBJ2-5,TRBV30
TGTGCCTGGAGCATAGCCAACATTGAGCAGTTCTTC,CAWSIANIEQFF,NA,NA,TRBJ2-1,TRBV30
TGTGCCAGCAGCCAAGATGGTTGGGCGGGGGGAATCACAGATACGCAGTATTTT,CASSQDGWAGGITDTQYF,TRBD2,NA,TRBJ2-3,TRBV4-2
TGTGCCAGCGGAGGACAGGGTAGGTTCTTT,CASGGQGRFF,TRBD1,few,TRBJ1-1,TRBV2
TGTGCCATCAGTGTAGGGGGCAGTGAAGCTTTCTTT,CAISVGGSEAFF,TRBD1,NA,TRBJ1-1,TRBV10-3
TGTGCCAGCAGCCCGGGGGTGGACTGGCCCCAGCATTTT,CASSPGVDWPQHF,NA,NA,TRBJ1-5,TRBV7-9
TGTGCCAGCAGCCCCCCAGGGCCCTACGAGCAGTACTTC,CASSPPGPYEQYF,NA,NA,TRBJ2-7,TRBV7-9
TGTGCCAGCAGTTATGGGGGTCCGAACACTGAAGCTTTCTTT,CASSYGGPNTEAFF,NA,NA,TRBJ1-1,TRBV6-5
TGTGCCAGCAACACAGGGGTCTATGGCTACACCTTC,CASNTGVYGYTF,TRBD1,large,TRBJ1-2,TRBV7-2
TGTGCCAGCAGCCCCCCTTTTGAGCAAGAGACCCAGTACTTC,CASSPPFEQETQYF,NA,few,TRBJ2-5,TRBV7-9
TGTGCCATCAGCCCGGGACAGGGGGTCGTCGAGCAGTACTTC,CAISPGQGVVEQYF,TRBD1,few,TRBJ2-7,TRBV10-3
TGTGCCAGCAGCTTGCGGGACAGGGTTCACGAGCAGTACTTC,CASSLRDRVHEQYF,TRBD1,NA,TRBJ2-7,TRBV11-2
TGTGCCATCAGGACAGGGACCGGTCCAGATACGCAGTATTTT,CAIRTGTGPDTQYF,TRBD1,NA,TRBJ2-3,TRBV10-3
TGCAGCGTCGTCCCTGTGGAGGAAGCTTTCTTT,CSVVPVEEAFF,NA,NA,TRBJ1-1,TRBV29-1
TGTGCCAGTAGTATAGTGGGACTAGCGGGGGCCTCGGACACAGATACGCAGTATTTT,CASSIVGLAGASDTDTQYF,TRBD2,few,TRBJ2-3,TRBV19
TGTGCCAGCAGCTCGAGTCCCGGGACGGATACCTACGAGCAGTACTTC,CASSSSPGTDTYEQYF,NA,NA,TRBJ2-7,TRBV7-6
TGTGCCAGCAGCAATTGGACGGCGAACACTGAAGCTTTCTTT,CASSNWTANTEAFF,NA,NA,TRBJ1-1,TRBV5-5
TGTGCCAGCAGTGAAGCGTCCGGGGGGAACAATGAGCAGTTCTTC,CASSEASGGNNEQFF,TRBD2,NA,TRBJ2-1,TRBV6-1
TGTGCCTCCCCGGCTGGGACCTCGACTGAAAAACTGTTTTTT,CASPAGTSTEKLFF,NA,NA,TRBJ1-4,TRBV30
TGTGCCAGCAGTTATCTCAGTCACACAGATACGCAGTATTTT,CASSYLSHTDTQYF,NA,NA,TRBJ2-3,TRBV9
TGCGCCAGCAGCCAAGTAACATTAAATTTAGCCCCCTACGAGCAGTACTTC,CASSQVTLNLAPYEQYF,NA,NA,TRBJ2-7,TRBV4-1
TGTGCCAGCAGCCCGACCGGGACAGGGGCCGGGTACGAGCAGTACTTC,CASSPTGTGAGYEQYF,TRBD1,NA,TRBJ2-7,TRBV7-9
TGTGCCAGCTCTGGTAGGGACCTCACAGATACGCAGTATTTT,CASSGRDLTDTQYF,NA,NA,TRBJ2-3,TRBV18
TGTGCCAGCAGCTTTCTGGAAGATACGCAGTATTTT,CASSFLEDTQYF,NA,NA,TRBJ2-3,TRBV5-8
TGTGCCAGCAGCGTAGGTGACAGGGGATCGTACGAGCAGTACTTC,CASSVGDRGSYEQYF,TRBD1,NA,TRBJ2-7,TRBV9
TGTGCCAGCAGTCCAGTGAACACTGAAGCTTTCTTT,CASSPVNTEAFF,NA,NA,TRBJ1-1,TRBV6-6
TGTGCCAGCAGCCCGACAGGGCTCTACTCTGGCTACACCTTC,CASSPTGLYSGYTF,TRBD1,NA,TRBJ1-2,TRBV7-9
TGTGCCAGCAGGTTCCTGGACACTGAAGCTTTCTTT,CASRFLDTEAFF,NA,NA,TRBJ1-1,TRBV6-6
TGTGCCAGCAGTCCCAGGGGGGCTGAAGCTTTCTTT,CASSPRGAEAFF,TRBD1,few,TRBJ1-1,TRBV6-1
TGCGCCAGCAGGCTCGGGACTGTGGGTCCGAACACCGGGGAGCTGTTTTTT,CASRLGTVGPNTGELFF,NA,few,TRBJ2-2,TRBV4-1
TGTGCCTGGAGTTCGGGGGATGGCCACACCTTC,CAWSSGDGHTF,NA,NA,TRBJ1-2,TRBV30
TGTGCCAGCAGCCCCTTTGGTTTGCCCCTGCAGACAGATACGCAGTATTTT,CASSPFGLPLQTDTQYF,NA,NA,TRBJ2-3,TRBV7-9
TGTGCCAGCCTGGGACAGGACTACACAGATACGCAGTATTTT,CASLGQDYTDTQYF,TRBD1,NA,TRBJ2-3,TRBV6-1
TGTGCCAGCAGTTATCTCCCCTCCAAGATTGACGACCCCTTC,CASSYLPSKIDDPF,NA,NA,TRBJ2-7,TRBV6-9
TGTGCCAGCAGCGTAGGCTGGGAAGGTCAGCCCCAGCATTTT,CASSVGWEGQPQHF,NA,few,TRBJ1-5,TRBV9
TGTGCCAGCAGCCACGGTTTGAACAAAGCCCAGCATTTT,CASSHGLNKAQHF,NA,once,TRBJ1-5,TRBV6-5
TGTGCCAGCAGTTTCGGGGGTCCCAATCAGCCCCAGCATTTT,CASSFGGPNQPQHF,NA,NA,TRBJ1-5,TRBV6-5
TGTGCCAGCAGCCAGGCCAAGTGGAGGGAGCTGTTTTTT,CASSQAKWRELFF,NA,NA,TRBJ2-2,TRBV4-2
TGCGCCAGCAGTGAGTCGAGGATCCGCAATGAGCAGTTCTTC,CASSESRIRNEQFF,NA,few,TRBJ2-1,TRBV10-2
TGTGCGACGACAGGGGGGGTGTACGAGCAGTACTTC,CATTGGVYEQYF,TRBD1,NA,TRBJ2-7,TRBV19
TGCAGTCCTTCGGGTGGAACTGAAGCTTTCTTT,CSPSGGTEAFF,NA,NA,TRBJ1-1,TRBV20-1
TGTGCCAGCAGTTTCTCCAGGGGCACTGAAGCTTTCTTT,CASSFSRGTEAFF,NA,NA,TRBJ1-1,TRBV6-5
TGTGCCAGCAGTCCCCTGCCAGGGGTTGATGGCTACACCTTC,CASSPLPGVDGYTF,NA,NA,TRBJ1-2,TRBV27